These 13 T cell receptor beta chains came from one sample sequenced in a study of T cell repertoires in cytomegalovirus infection (dated by TCRdb to 2018 to 2020). TCRdb records Illumina HiSeq 1500 as the sequencer. TCRdb applied fastp at Q25 and MiXCR to the public reads, then kept only in-frame beta chains. Rows matching on CDR3 protein sequence are summarized as one entry with the most common DNA and genes. Present in this sample are roughly 600,000 distinct CDR3 sequences, 24% of which were seen just once. The ten largest clones add up to 6.5% to 10% of the sample. The source material was CD8+ T cells from PBMCs. The receptors shown here come from a human donor in good health (CMV status not recorded). Some clones in this sample may be carry-over from other donors' samples.

This clonotype was seen more than once but under ten times. The V and J genes are TRBV12-5 and TRBJ2-1, with D hard to call. Between the trimmed V and J ends, which lost 6 bases and 7 bases, there was a span of 10 bases. The CDR3 has 12 residues. Germline lookup yields CDR1 LGHNT and CDR2 FRNRAP. The CDR3 loop is CASGPNWNEQFF. DNA for the CDR3: TGTGCTAGTGGCCCCAATTGGAATGAGCAGTTCTTC.

This clonotype has more than one count but fewer than ten. The CDR3 protein is CATSTHPIRDRVYEQYF. DNA of the CDR3: TGTGCCACCAGCACCCACCCTATACGGGACAGAGTCTACGAGCAGTACTTC. The chain is built from TRBV15 and TRBJ2-7; 7 bases align to TRBD1. V lost 4 bases to trimming and J lost 3 bases; unmatched junction nucleotides: 15. The CDR3 runs to 17 residues. Germline CDR1 and CDR2: LNHNV and YYDKDF (reference sequence).

The table lists this clonotype with a few counts. This chain links TRBV12-3 or TRBV12-4 with TRBJ2-2; 9 bases are shared with TRBD1. The CDR3 loop spans 15 amino acids. V shed 6 bases and J 4 bases; nucleotides not matched to a gene: 6. CDR3 sequence: CASRPRDRVTGELFF. The CDR3 coding sequence is TGTGCCAGCAGACCTAGGGACAGGGTCACCGGGGAGCTGTTTTTT.

This clonotype has a count of ten or more. This sequence joins TRBV7-6 and TRBJ1-5, with TRBD1 matching over 9 bases. The CDR3 has 14 residues. Germline CDR1 reads SGHVS; CDR2 reads FNYEAQ. With 2 bases clipped from V and 7 bases from J, the junction kept 3 bases outside the gene matches. CDR3: CASSLRTGEQPQHF. Written as DNA, the CDR3 is TGTGCCAGCAGCTTAAGGACAGGGGAACAGCCCCAGCATTTT.

The V gene is TRBV7-9, the J gene TRBJ2-1; TRBD2 matches at 13 bases. V lost 0 bases and J lost 8; bases outside the gene matches: 4. Per the germline V gene, CDR1 is SEHNR and CDR2 is FQNEAQ (reference sequence). The CDR3 has 16 residues. CDR3 loop: CASSLAALAGGDEQFF. CDR3 bases: TGTGCCAGCAGCTTAGCGGCACTAGCGGGGGGGGATGAGCAGTTCTTC.

The chain has TRBV14 and TRBJ1-1; no reliable D call. The CDR3 has 16 amino acids. Looked up from germline, CDR1 is SGHDN and CDR2 is FVKESK. V lost 2 bases and J 7 bases, leaving 20 bases between the germline ends. CDR3 loop: CASSQSFRGLRGEAFF. The CDR3 DNA reads as TGTGCCAGCAGCCAATCCTTCCGCGGACTACGGGGTGAAGCTTTCTTT.

The J gene is TRBJ1-2, the V gene TRBV7-9; D is possibly TRBD1 (6 bases). The V end lost 4 bases, the J end lost 4 bases, and 16 bases lay between the germline ends. The CDR3 has 15 residues. Germline loops: CDR1 SEHNR, CDR2 FQNEAQ (reference sequence). CDR3 sequence reads: CASSYEQGYLYGYTF. Written as DNA, the CDR3 is TGTGCCAGCAGCTACGAACAGGGTTACCTCTATGGCTACACCTTC.

This clonotype came up many times. The chain recombines TRBV7-4 with TRBJ2-2, with TRBD2 as a possible D gene (5 bases). Germline V lookup: CDR1 SGHVT, CDR2 SQSDAQ. Between the trimmed V and J ends, which lost 4 bases and 10 bases, there was a span of 10 bases. The CDR3 length is 12 residues. The CDR3 spells CASSWLATELFF. The CDR3 nucleotides are TGTGCCAGCAGCTGGCTAGCTACGGAGCTGTTTTTT.

At least ten counts were recorded for this clonotype. The rearrangement joins TRBV6-5 to TRBJ2-5; D ambiguous. Germline CDR1 and CDR2: MNHEY and SVGAGI. CDR3 length equals 14 residues. V shed 5 bases and J shed 0 bases, with 10 bases lying between them. DNA of the CDR3: TGTGCCAGCAGTCCTGGGTACGACCAAGAGACCCAGTACTTC. Its protein product is CASSPGYDQETQYF.

Ten or more counts support this clonotype. The chain couples TRBV7-2 to TRBJ1-1; D is perhaps TRBD1 (6 bases). Trimming took off 8 bases at V and 0 bases at J, with 19 bases between the two ends. CDR3 length: 16 amino acids. Germline-derived CDR1 and CDR2 are SGHTA and FQGNSA. DNA of the CDR3: TGTGCCAGCCTCCTGGGGTTGGGACATATGAACACTGAAGCTTTCTTT. It specifies CASLLGLGHMNTEAFF.

The gene calls are TRBV5-1 and TRBJ2-1; TRBD2 aligns across 11 bases. Germline loops: CDR1 SGHRS, CDR2 YFSETQ. The CDR3 totals 18 residues. The V and J ends lost 4 bases and 7 bases, in that order; junction bases with no gene match: 16. The CDR3, as DNA: TGCGCCAGCAGCCCCCACGGGTATAGCGGGGGGGCGAAGAATGAGCAGTTCTTC. Protein: CASSPHGYSGGAKNEQFF.

In this sample, this clonotype turned up many times. This chain links TRBV6-6 with TRBJ2-5; D gene uncertain. The CDR3 is 14 amino acids. CDR1 is MNHNY, CDR2 SVGAGI, per germline (reference sequence). V was shortened by 0 bases and J by 3 bases, with 8 bases between the two germline ends. This chain's CDR3 is CASSYSTPKETQYF. CDR3 DNA: TGTGCCAGCAGTTACTCGACCCCTAAAGAGACCCAGTACTTC.

This clonotype turned up a few times. This chain joins TRBV20-1 and TRBJ2-5; 7 bases agree with TRBD1. This CDR3 region has 14 residues. Germline CDR1 and CDR2: DFQATT and SNEGSKA (reference sequence). V lost 0 bases to trimming and J lost 6 bases; unmatched junction nucleotides: 7. CDR3 DNA: TGCAGTGCTAGAGACACGACAGGGAAACAGACCCAGTACTTC. It yields the protein CSARDTTGKQTQYF.